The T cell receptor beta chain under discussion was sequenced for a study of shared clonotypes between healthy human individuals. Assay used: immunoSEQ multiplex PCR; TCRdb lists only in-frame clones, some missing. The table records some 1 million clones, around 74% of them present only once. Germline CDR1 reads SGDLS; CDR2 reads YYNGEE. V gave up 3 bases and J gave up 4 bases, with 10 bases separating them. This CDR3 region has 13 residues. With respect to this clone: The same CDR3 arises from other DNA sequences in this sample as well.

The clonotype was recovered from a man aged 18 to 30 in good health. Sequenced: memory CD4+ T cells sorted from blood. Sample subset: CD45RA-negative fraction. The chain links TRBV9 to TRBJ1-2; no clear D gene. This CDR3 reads CASSASPGYGYTF. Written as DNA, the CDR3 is TGTGCCAGCAGCGCCTCCCCCGGCTATGGCTACACCTTC.